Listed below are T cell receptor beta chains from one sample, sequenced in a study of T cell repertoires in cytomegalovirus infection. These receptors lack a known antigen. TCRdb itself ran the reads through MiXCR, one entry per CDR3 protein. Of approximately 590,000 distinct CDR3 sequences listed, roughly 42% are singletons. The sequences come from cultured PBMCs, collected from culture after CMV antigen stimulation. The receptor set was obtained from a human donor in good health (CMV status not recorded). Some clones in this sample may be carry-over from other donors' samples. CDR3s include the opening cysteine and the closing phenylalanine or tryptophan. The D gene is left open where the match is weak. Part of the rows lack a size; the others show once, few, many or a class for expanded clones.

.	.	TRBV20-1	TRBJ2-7	CSAREVAETYEQYF	TGCAGTGCTAGAGAAGTAGCGGAAACCTACGAGCAGTACTTC
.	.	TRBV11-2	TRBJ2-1	CASSLGGPEQFF	TGTGCCAGCAGCTTGGGGGGGCCTGAGCAGTTCTTC
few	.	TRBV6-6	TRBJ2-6	CASSNHRRGALSGANVLTF	TGTGCCAGCAGTAATCACAGGAGGGGGGCACTTTCTGGGGCCAACGTCCTGACTTTC
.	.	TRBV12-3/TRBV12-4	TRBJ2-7	CASSLWGTSYEQYF	TGTGCCAGCAGTTTATGGGGCACCTCCTACGAGCAGTACTTC
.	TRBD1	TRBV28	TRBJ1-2	CASSLTGGWDGYTF	TGTGCCAGCAGTTTGACAGGGGGCTGGGATGGCTACACCTTC
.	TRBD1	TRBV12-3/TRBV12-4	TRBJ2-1	CASSFRTGGGDEQFF	TGTGCCAGCAGTTTTAGGACAGGGGGCGGCGATGAGCAGTTCTTC
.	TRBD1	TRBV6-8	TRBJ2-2	CASSWRTGRIGELFF	TGTGCCAGCAGTTGGCGGACAGGGAGAATCGGGGAGCTGTTTTTT
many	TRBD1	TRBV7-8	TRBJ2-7	CASSFPGQAYEQYF	TGTGCCAGCAGCTTCCCTGGACAGGCCTACGAGCAGTACTTC
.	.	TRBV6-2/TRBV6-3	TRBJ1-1	CASSYGAGFGTEAFF	TGTGCCAGCAGTTACGGGGCAGGGTTTGGCACTGAAGCTTTCTTT
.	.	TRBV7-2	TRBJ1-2	CASSLNLPPSNYGYTF	TGTGCCAGCAGCTTGAACCTCCCGCCTTCTAACTATGGCTACACCTTC
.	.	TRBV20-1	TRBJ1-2	CSAYPTSGSPYGYTF	TGCAGTGCCTACCCAACCTCGGGGAGCCCCTATGGCTACACCTTC
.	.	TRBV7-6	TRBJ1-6	CASSLLGGLGNSPLHF	TGTGCCAGCAGCTTATTGGGGGGGCTTGGTAATTCACCCCTCCACTTT
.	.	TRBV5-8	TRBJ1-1	CASSLTLAGYRNTEAFF	TGTGCCAGCAGCTTAACGTTAGCAGGGTATAGAAACACTGAAGCTTTCTTT
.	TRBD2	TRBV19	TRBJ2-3	CASSLRLAEGTDTQYF	TGTGCCAGTAGTCTTCGTCTAGCGGAGGGCACAGATACGCAGTATTTT
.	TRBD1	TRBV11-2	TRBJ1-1	CASSSGQGVTEAFF	TGTGCCAGCAGTTCCGGACAGGGGGTTACTGAAGCTTTCTTT
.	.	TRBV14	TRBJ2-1	CASSRMVPGNEQFF	TGTGCCAGCAGCCGAATGGTCCCTGGCAATGAGCAGTTCTTC
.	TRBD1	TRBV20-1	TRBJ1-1	CSAFRQGGMNTEAFF	TGCAGTGCTTTTAGACAGGGGGGGATGAACACTGAAGCTTTCTTT
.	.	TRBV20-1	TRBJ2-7	CSAIVHEQYF	TGCAGTGCTATTGTCCACGAGCAGTACTTC